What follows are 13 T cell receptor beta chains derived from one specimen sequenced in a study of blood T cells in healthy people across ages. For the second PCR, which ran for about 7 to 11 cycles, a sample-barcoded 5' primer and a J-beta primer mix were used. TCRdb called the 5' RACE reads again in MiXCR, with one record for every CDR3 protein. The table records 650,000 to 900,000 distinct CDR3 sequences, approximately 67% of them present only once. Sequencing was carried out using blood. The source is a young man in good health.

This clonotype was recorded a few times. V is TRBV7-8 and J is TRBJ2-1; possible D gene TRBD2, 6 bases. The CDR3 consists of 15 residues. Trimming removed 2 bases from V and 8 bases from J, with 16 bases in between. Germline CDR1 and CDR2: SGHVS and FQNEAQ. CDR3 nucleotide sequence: TGTGCCAGCAGCTTAAAACTAGCCTTCAGCGATGAGCAGTTCTTC. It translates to CASSLKLAFSDEQFF.

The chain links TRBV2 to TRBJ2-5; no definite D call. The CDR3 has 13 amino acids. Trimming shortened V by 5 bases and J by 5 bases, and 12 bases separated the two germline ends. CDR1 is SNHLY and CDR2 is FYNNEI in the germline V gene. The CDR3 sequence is CASSPLSRETQYF. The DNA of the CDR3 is TGTGCCAGCAGTCCACTTTCCAGGGAGACCCAGTACTTC.

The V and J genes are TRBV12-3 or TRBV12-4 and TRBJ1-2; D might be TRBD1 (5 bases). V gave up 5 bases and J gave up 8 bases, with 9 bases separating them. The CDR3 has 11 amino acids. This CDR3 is CASSAGSGYTF. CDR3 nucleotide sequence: TGTGCCAGCAGTGCAGGGAGCGGCTACACCTTC.

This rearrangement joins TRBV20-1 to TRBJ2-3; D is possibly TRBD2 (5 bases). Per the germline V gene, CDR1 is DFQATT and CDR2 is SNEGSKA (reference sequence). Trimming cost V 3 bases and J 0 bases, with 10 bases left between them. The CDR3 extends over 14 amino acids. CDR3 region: CSASRSGSTDTQYF. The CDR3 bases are TGCAGTGCTAGCAGGTCGGGGAGCACAGATACGCAGTATTTT.

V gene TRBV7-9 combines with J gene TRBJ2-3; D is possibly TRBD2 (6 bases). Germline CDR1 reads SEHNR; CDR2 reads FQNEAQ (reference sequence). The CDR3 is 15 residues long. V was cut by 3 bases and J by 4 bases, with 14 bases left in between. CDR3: CASSFRGDLADTQYF. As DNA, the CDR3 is TGTGCCAGCAGCTTCCGCGGGGATTTAGCAGATACGCAGTATTTT.

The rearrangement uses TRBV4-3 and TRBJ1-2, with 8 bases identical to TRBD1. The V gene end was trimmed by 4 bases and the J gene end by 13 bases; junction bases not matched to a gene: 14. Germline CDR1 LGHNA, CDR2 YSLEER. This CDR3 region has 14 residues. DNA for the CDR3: TGCGCCAGCAGCCGGACAGGGAAGCGGGCCGCGGGCACCTTC. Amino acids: CASSRTGKRAAGTF.

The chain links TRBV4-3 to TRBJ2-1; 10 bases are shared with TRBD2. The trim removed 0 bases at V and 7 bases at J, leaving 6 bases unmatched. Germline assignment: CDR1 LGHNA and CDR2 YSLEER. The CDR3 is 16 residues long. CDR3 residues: CASSQDVAGGLNEQFF. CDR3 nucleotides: TGCGCCAGCAGCCAAGATGTAGCGGGGGGTCTAAATGAGCAGTTCTTC.

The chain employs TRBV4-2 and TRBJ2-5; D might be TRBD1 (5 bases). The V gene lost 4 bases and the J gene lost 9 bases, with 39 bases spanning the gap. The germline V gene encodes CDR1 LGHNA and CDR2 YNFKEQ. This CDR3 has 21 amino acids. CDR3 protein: CASSPGIYNSPIDSHLGPQYF. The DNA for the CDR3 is TGTGCCAGCAGCCCCGGTATCTACAATAGCCCGATTGACAGTCACCTAGGGCCCCAGTACTTC.

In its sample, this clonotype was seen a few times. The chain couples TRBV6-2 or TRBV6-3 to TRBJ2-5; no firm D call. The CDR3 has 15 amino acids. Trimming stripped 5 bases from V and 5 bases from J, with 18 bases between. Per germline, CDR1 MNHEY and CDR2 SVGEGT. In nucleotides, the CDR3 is TGTGCCAGCAGTCTACGTCGTTCGTCGACTGAGACCCAGTACTTC. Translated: CASSLRRSSTETQYF.

DNA of the CDR3: TGTGCCAGCAGTCCGACACGGGGGAGGGATGGTGGCTACACCTTC. Translating it yields CASSPTRGRDGGYTF. J is TRBJ1-2 and V is TRBV6-6; D perhaps matches TRBD1 (5 bases). This CDR3 spans 15 amino acids. V gave up 5 bases and J gave up 7 bases, with 20 bases separating them. Germline V gene sequence: CDR1 MNHNY, CDR2 SVGAGI (reference sequence).

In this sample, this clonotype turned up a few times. DNA for the CDR3: TGTGCCAGCACCCCGGGGCGGGGGTGGAACACCGGGGAGCTGTTTTTT. Translating gives CASTPGRGWNTGELFF. The J gene is TRBJ2-2, the V gene TRBV25-1; TRBD2 matches at 7 bases. The germline V gene encodes CDR1 MGHDK and CDR2 SYGVNS. V dropped 7 bases and J dropped 1; count of bases not matched to a gene: 9. This CDR3 comprises 16 residues.

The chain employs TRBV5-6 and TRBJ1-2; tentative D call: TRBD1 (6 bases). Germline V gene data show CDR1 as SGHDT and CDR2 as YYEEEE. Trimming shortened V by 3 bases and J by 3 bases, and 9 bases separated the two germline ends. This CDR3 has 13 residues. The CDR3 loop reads CASSWGHDYGYTF. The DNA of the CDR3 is TGTGCCAGCAGCTGGGGACACGACTATGGCTACACCTTC.

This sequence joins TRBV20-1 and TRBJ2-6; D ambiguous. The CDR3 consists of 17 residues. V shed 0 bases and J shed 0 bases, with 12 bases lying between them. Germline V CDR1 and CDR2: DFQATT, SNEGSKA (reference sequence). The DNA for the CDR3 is TGCAGTGCTAGAGATCGGACGGCACTCTCTGGGGCCAACGTCCTGACTTTC. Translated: CSARDRTALSGANVLTF.